The sequence of this T cell receptor beta chain was determined in a study of cytomegalovirus exposure and HLA in healthy donors. The study, taken as a whole, reports: Reportedly, fewer N-insertions than the roughly 690-donor mean appeared in an Asian-associated ancestry cluster in a later analysis. Exclusion applied to some V segments, including TRBV6-2 and TRBV6-3, as they were indistinguishable. Analyses of presence and absence presupposed an approximately uniform sequencing depth across donors. Researchers had no immune exposure information except CMV serostatus available.

In regard to this clone: The antigen remains undetermined.

PCR employed 60 Vbeta and 13 Jbeta primers. Produced via immunoSEQ multiplex PCR; TCRdb's table is partial and in-frame only. The repertoire holds 140,000 or so clones, with approximately 91% as singletons. The junction had 5 bases not matched to a gene; V was cut back by 3 bases and J by 6 bases. The CDR3 length is 13 residues. Germline CDR1 SGHVS, CDR2 FNYEAQ. The sample was PBMCs. This sequence joins TRBV7-6 and TRBJ2-7; 7 bases align to TRBD1. The sequence derives from a woman aged 35 to 49 in good health and CMV-seronegative. CDR3 protein: CASSFDREREQYF. CDR3 bases: TGTGCCAGCAGCTTCGACAGGGAACGCGAGCAGTACTTC.